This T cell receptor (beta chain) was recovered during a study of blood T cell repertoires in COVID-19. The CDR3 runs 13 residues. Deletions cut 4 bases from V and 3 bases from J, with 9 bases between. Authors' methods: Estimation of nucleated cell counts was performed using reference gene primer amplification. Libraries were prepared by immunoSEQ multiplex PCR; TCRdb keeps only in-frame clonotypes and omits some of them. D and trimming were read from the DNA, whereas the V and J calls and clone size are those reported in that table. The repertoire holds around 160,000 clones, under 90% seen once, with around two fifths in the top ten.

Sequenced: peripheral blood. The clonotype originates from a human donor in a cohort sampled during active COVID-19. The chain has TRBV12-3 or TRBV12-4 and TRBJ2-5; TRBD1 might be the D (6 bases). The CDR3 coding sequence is TGTGCCAGCAGTTGGACAGTGAAAGAGACCCAGTACTTC. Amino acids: CASSWTVKETQYF.